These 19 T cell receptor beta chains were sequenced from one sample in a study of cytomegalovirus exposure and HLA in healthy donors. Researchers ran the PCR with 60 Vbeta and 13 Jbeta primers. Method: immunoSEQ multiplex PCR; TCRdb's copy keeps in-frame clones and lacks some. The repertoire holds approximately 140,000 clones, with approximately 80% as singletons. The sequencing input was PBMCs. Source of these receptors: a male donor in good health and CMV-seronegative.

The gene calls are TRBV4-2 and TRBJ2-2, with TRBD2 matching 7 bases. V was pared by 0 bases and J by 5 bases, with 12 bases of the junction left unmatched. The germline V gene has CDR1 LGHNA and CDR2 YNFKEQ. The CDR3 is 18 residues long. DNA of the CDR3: TGTGCCAGCAGCCAAGATGGGGGTAGCGGGTCGGGAACCGGGGAGCTGTTTTTT. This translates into CASSQDGGSGSGTGELFF.

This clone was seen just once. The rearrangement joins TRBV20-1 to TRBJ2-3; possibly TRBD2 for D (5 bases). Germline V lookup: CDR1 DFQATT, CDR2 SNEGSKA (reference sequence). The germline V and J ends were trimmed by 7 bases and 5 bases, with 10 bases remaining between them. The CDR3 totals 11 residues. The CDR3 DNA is TGCAGTGTCCTTCGGGGAGATACGCAGTATTTT. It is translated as CSVLRGDTQYF.

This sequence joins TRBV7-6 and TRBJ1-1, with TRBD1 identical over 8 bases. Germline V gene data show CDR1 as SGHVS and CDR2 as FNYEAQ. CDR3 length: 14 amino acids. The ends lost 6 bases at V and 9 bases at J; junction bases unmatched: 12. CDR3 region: CASRRDTGGGQAFF. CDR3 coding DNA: TGTGCCAGCAGGCGTGATACAGGGGGGGGCCAAGCTTTCTTT.

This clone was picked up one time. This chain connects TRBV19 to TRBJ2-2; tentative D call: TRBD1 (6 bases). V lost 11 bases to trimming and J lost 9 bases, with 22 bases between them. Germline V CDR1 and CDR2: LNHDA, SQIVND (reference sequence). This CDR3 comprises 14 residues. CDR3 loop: CASRGGAPPWELFF. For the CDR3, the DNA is TGTGCCTCTCGTGGGGGCGCCCCCCCCTGGGAGCTGTTTTTT.

The CDR3 loop is CASRSDSPFNQPQHF. The CDR3 nucleotides read TGTGCCAGCAGGAGTGACAGCCCTTTCAATCAGCCCCAGCATTTT. The rearrangement uses TRBV2 and TRBJ1-5, with D possibly TRBD1 on 5 matching bases. The CDR3 length is 15 residues. CDR1 is SNHLY, CDR2 FYNNEI, per germline. Trimming left V 6 bases short and J 3 bases short, with 15 bases between.

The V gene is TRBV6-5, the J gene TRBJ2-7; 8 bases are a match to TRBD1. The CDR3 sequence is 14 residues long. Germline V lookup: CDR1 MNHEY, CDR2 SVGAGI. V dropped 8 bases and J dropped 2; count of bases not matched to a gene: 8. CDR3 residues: CASGEDRDTYEQYF. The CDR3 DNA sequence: TGTGCCAGCGGGGAGGACAGGGACACCTACGAGCAGTACTTC.

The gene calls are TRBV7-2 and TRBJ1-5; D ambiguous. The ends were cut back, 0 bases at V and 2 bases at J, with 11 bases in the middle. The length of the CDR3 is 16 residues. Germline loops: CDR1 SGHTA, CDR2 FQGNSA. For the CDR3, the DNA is TGTGCCAGCAGCTTAGCTAGAGGGTATGGCAATCAGCCCCAGCATTTT. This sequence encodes CASSLARGYGNQPQHF.

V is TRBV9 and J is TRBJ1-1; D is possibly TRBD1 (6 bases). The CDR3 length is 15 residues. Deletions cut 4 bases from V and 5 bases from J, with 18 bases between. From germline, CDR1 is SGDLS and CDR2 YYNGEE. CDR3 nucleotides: TGTGCCAGCAGCCCGGGGGGGACACTTCGAACTGAAGCTTTCTTT. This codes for CASSPGGTLRTEAFF.

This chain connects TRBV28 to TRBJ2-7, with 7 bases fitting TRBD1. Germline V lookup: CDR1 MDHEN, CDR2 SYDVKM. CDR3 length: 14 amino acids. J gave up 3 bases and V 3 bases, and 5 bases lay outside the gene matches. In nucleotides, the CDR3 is TGTGCCAGCAGTTTTATGCCAGGGGGCTACGAGCAGTACTTC. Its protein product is CASSFMPGGYEQYF. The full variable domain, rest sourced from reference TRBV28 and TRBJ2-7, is DVKVTQSSRYLVKRTGEKVFLECVQDMDHENMFWYRQDPGLGLRLIYFSYDVKMKEKGDIPEGYSVSREKKERFSLILESASTNQTSMYLCASSFMPGGYEQYFGPGTRLTVT.

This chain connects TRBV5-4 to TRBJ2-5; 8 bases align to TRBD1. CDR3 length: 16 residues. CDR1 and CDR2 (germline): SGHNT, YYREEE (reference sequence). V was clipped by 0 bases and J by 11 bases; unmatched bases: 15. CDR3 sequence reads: CASSLGGGQGRIKQYF. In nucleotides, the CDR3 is TGTGCCAGCAGCTTGGGGGGCGGACAGGGTCGGATCAAGCAGTACTTC.

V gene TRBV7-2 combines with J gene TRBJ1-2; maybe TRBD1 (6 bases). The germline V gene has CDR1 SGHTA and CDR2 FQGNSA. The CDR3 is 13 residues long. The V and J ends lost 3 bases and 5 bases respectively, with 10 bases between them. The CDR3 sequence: CASSLEQGYGYTF. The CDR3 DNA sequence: TGTGCCAGCAGCTTGGAGCAGGGGTATGGCTACACCTTC.

As DNA, the CDR3 is TGCGCCAGCAGCCACCGGTACAGGGCAGGGGGGTATGGCTACACCTTC. Translating it yields CASSHRYRAGGYGYTF. V and J are TRBV4-3 and TRBJ1-2; TRBD1 aligns across 7 bases. This CDR3 comprises 16 residues. Germline CDR1 reads LGHNA; CDR2 reads YSLEER. V lost 3 bases to trimming and J lost 5 bases; unmatched junction nucleotides: 12.

The CDR3 bases are TGTGCCAGCAGCCCTCGGGGGGGAGGGGAGCTGTTTTTT. As protein: CASSPRGGGELFF. The chain couples TRBV27 to TRBJ2-2, with 8 bases identical to TRBD2. Trimming removed 6 bases from V and 8 bases from J; junction bases left unmatched: 5. In germline, CDR1 is MNHEY, CDR2 SMNVEV (reference sequence). The length of the CDR3 is 13 residues.

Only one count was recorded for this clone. Here the CDR3 DNA reads TGTGCCAGCAGCTTAAGCGGGGGGGCCCATGAGCAGTTCTTC. Translating it yields CASSLSGGAHEQFF. This chain connects TRBV11-2 to TRBJ2-1, with 10 bases matching TRBD2. V dropped 2 bases and J dropped 8; count of bases not matched to a gene: 3. Germline V gene data show CDR1 as SGHAT and CDR2 as FQNNGV. This CDR3 region has 14 residues.

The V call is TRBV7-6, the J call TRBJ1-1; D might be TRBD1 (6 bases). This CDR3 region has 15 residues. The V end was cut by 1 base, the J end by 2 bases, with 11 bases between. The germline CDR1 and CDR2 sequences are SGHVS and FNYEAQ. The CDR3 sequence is CASSLVDSSNTEAFF. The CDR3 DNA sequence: TGTGCCAGCAGCTTAGTGGACAGTAGTAACACTGAAGCTTTCTTT.

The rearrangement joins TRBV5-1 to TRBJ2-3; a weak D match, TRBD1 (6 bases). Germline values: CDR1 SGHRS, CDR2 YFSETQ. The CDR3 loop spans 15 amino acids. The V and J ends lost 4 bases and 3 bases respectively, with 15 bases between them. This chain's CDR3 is CASSLRTGSTDTQYF. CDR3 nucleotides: TGCGCCAGCAGCCTCCGCACAGGGTCTACAGATACGCAGTATTTT. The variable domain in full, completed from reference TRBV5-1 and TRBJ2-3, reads KAGVTQTPRYLIKTRGQQVTLSCSPISGHRSVSWYQQTPGQGLQFLFEYFSETQRNKGNFPGRFSGRQFSNSRSEMNVSTLELGDSALYLCASSLRTGSTDTQYFGPGTRLTVL.

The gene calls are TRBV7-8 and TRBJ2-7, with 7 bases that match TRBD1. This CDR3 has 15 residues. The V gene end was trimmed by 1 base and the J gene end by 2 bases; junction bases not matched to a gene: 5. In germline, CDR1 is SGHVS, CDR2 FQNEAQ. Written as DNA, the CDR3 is TGTGCCAGCAGCTTAGTAAGGCAGGGGGCCTACGAGCAGTACTTC. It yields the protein CASSLVRQGAYEQYF.

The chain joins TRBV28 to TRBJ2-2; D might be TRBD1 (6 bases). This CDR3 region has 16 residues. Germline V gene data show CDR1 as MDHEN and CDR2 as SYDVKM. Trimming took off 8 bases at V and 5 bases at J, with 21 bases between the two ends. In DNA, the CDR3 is TGTGCCAGCCTCCCGGCAGGGGCTAAGGGGACCGGGGAGCTGTTTTTT. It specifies CASLPAGAKGTGELFF.

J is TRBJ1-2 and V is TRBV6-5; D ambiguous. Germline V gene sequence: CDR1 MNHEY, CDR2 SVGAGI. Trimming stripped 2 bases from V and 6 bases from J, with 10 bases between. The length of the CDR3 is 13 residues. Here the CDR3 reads CASSYSSQDGYTF. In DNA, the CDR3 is TGTGCCAGCAGTTACAGTAGTCAAGATGGCTACACCTTC.